Below, 8 T cell receptor beta chains from the same sample are listed, as sequenced in a study of T cell repertoires in cytomegalovirus infection. TCRdb called the reads again in MiXCR, with one record for every CDR3 protein. This sample has 200,000 to 300,000 distinct CDR3 sequences, with 9% to 15% found just once. The sample comprised PBMCs. The source of these receptors is a human donor in good health (CMV status not recorded). Some clones in this sample may be carry-over from other donors' samples.

This clonotype appeared many times. This sequence joins TRBV7-2 and TRBJ1-2; TRBD1 aligns across 9 bases. This CDR3 region has 15 residues. The V segment lost 5 bases and the J segment 7 bases; nucleotides outside the gene matches: 11. CDR1 SGHTA and CDR2 FQGNSA come from the germline V gene. The CDR3 region has the DNA TGTGCCAGCAGCCTTTCGTGGGACAGGGTAGTTGGCTACACCTTC. This gives the protein CASSLSWDRVVGYTF.

Ten or more counts support this clonotype. V usage is TRBV7-2 and J usage is TRBJ2-7, with D possibly matching TRBD1 (6 bases). Trimming removed 5 bases from V and 0 bases from J, with 11 bases in between. The length of the CDR3 is 14 residues. Germline CDR1 is SGHTA and CDR2 is FQGNSA. Written as DNA, the CDR3 is TGTGCCAGCAGCCCGGACAGAAACTCCTACGAGCAGTACTTC. This encodes CASSPDRNSYEQYF.

This clonotype was counted only a few times. The chain couples TRBV5-6 to TRBJ1-4, with a weak D call TRBD1 (6 bases). Trimming left V 0 bases short and J 9 bases short, with 15 bases between. The germline gives CDR1 SGHDT, CDR2 YYEEEE. The length of the CDR3 is 15 residues. CDR3 sequence (DNA): TGTGCCAGCAGCTTGGAAGGGCCTGGACAGCAAAAACTGTTTTTT. Translating gives CASSLEGPGQQKLFF. Using reference TRBV5-6 and TRBJ1-4 for the parts outside the CDR3, the full variable domain is DAGVTQSPTHLIKTRGQQVTLRCSPKSGHDTVSWYQQALGQGPQFIFQYYEEEERQRGNFPDRFSGHQFPNYSSELNVNALLLGDSALYLCASSLEGPGQQKLFFGSGTQLSVL.

This sequence joins TRBV12-3 or TRBV12-4 and TRBJ1-1; a weak D match, TRBD1 (5 bases). Trimming pared 5 bases from V and 3 bases from J, leaving 10 bases between. The CDR3 runs to 13 residues. CDR3 in amino acids: CASSRQIDTEAFF. CDR3 nucleotide sequence: TGTGCCAGCAGTCGACAGATCGACACTGAAGCTTTCTTT.

This clonotype came up many times. The chain is built from TRBV7-2 and TRBJ1-5; unclear D gene. V was clipped by 0 bases and J by 5 bases, with 5 bases between them. CDR1 and CDR2 from the germline V gene are SGHTA and FQGNSA. The CDR3 is 13 residues long. The CDR3 region is CASSLAVDQPQHF. CDR3 nucleotide sequence: TGTGCCAGCAGCTTAGCGGTGGATCAGCCCCAGCATTTT.

Many counts were recorded for this clonotype. The chain recombines TRBV9 with TRBJ2-5; TRBD2 is a possible D gene (5 bases). The ends were cut back, 2 bases at V and 1 base at J, with 9 bases in the middle. The CDR3 is 14 amino acids. The germline V gene has CDR1 SGDLS and CDR2 YYNGEE. The CDR3 nucleotides are TGTGCCAGCAGCGTTTCGGGGATCCAAGAGACCCAGTACTTC. It codes for CASSVSGIQETQYF.

With respect to this clonotype: Compared with germline, one end of the junction differs, possibly owing to a read error. The chain combines TRBV6-5 with TRBJ1-1; tentative D call: TRBD1 (5 bases). Looked up from germline, CDR1 is MNHEY and CDR2 is SVGAGI. This CDR3 is built from 13 residues. The CDR3 protein is CASSYGGTGAPMF. CDR3 sequence (DNA): TGTGCCAGCAGTTACGGTGGGACCGGGGCTCCCATGTTT.

The chain has TRBV11-3 and TRBJ2-1, with no clear D. V was pared by 4 bases and J by 6 bases, with 13 bases between. In germline, CDR1 is SGHNT, CDR2 YENEEA. This CDR3 region has 14 residues. Here the CDR3 reads CASSSERVLNEQFF. For the CDR3, the DNA is TGTGCCAGCAGCTCCGAGCGTGTTCTCAATGAGCAGTTCTTC.